This is a list of T cell receptor beta chains from one sample in a study of neurological immune-mediated disorders. TCRdb used MiXCR to reprocess the 5' RACE reads, holding one entry per CDR3 protein. The sample records tens of thousands of distinct CDR3 sequences, 4.5% being singletons. The source material was PBMCs. The receptors shown here come from a young man with multiple sclerosis. Both conserved end residues are part of each CDR3. D genes are given only for firm matches. Size is stated for part of the rows, as once, few or many counts, or as a class when the clone is expanded.

D	size	V	length	J	DNA	CDR3
NA	few	TRBV20-1	13	TRBJ2-3	TGCAGTGCTCCCCTCCGACCTACGGATACGCAGTATTTT	CSAPLRPTDTQYF
NA	many	TRBV7-2	15	TRBJ2-7	TGTGCCAGCAGCCGACCCAATCCCTACTCCTACGAGCAGTACTTC	CASSRPNPYSYEQYF
NA	many	TRBV18	13	TRBJ1-1	TGTGCCAGCTCCAGGGATCGTAGAACTGAAGCTTTCTTT	CASSRDRRTEAFF
TRBD1	many	TRBV10-2	14	TRBJ2-5	TGCGCCAGCGAGGACAGGGGGTATCAAGAGACCCAGTACTTC	CASEDRGYQETQYF
TRBD1	NA	TRBV4-1	15	TRBJ1-2	TGCGCCAGCAGGGCCCCGGGACAGGGGGCGCGGGGCTACACCTTC	CASRAPGQGARGYTF
TRBD1	many	TRBV3-1	14	TRBJ2-7	TGTGCCAGCAGCCGTAGGGACAGAACATGGGAGCAGTACTTC	CASSRRDRTWEQYF
NA	many	TRBV5-1	14	TRBJ1-2	TGCGCCAGCAGCTTAACCGACATTAACTATGGCTACACCTTC	CASSLTDINYGYTF
TRBD1	many	TRBV7-9	14	TRBJ1-1	TGTGCCAGCAGCTTTAGACAGGGACCCACTGAAGCTTTCTTT	CASSFRQGPTEAFF
NA	many	TRBV7-9	14	TRBJ2-5	TGTGCCAGCAGCTTAAGGGTTAGCCAAGAGACCCAGTACTTC	CASSLRVSQETQYF
NA	many	TRBV5-5	13	TRBJ2-1	NA	CASSFGKGTEKFF
NA	many	TRBV10-3	13	TRBJ1-2	TGTGCCATCAGTGAAGGGCCTAACTATGGCTACACCTTC	CAISEGPNYGYTF
NA	few	TRBV12-3/TRBV12-4	14	TRBJ2-7	TGTGCCAGCAGTTTCGGTCCGGCCGACTACGAGCAGTACTTC	CASSFGPADYEQYF
NA	many	TRBV20-1	11	TRBJ2-7	TGCAGTGCTAGGGCGAAGATCGAGCAGTACTTC	CSARAKIEQYF
NA	many	TRBV12-3/TRBV12-4	15	TRBJ1-1	TGTGCCAGCAGTCTTACGGTTTTCGGGGACACTGAAGCTTTCTTT	CASSLTVFGDTEAFF
TRBD1	many	TRBV20-1	13	TRBJ1-1	TGCAGTGCTGGGGACAGGTCGAACACTGAAGCTTTCTTT	CSAGDRSNTEAFF
TRBD1	NA	TRBV28	11	TRBJ1-5	TGTGCTTCAAGGGGGCATCAGCCCCAGCATTTT	CASRGHQPQHF
NA	many	TRBV5-1	15	TRBJ2-2	TGCGCCAGCAGCTTCTCCGCAGGGGAGACCGGGGAGCTGTTTTTT	CASSFSAGETGELFF
NA	many	TRBV19	15	TRBJ1-1	TGTGCCAGTAGTATGGGCCAGTTCTTGAACACTGAAGCTTTCTTT	CASSMGQFLNTEAFF
NA	many	TRBV29-1	11	TRBJ1-1	TGCAGCGCATATCGGGCTTCTGAAGCTTTCTTT	CSAYRASEAFF
TRBD1	few	TRBV24-1	13	TRBJ1-5	TGTGCCACCAGAGACAGGGAGGATCAGCCCCAGCATTTT	CATRDREDQPQHF
TRBD2	many	TRBV10-3	14	TRBJ2-3	TGTGCCATCAAGTTCCTAGCGGACACAGATACGCAGTATTTT	CAIKFLADTDTQYF
TRBD2	few	TRBV4-1	15	TRBJ2-2	TGCGCCAGCAGCAGACTAGCTGAGAACACCGGGGAGCTGTTTTTT	CASSRLAENTGELFF
NA	NA	TRBV12-5	13	TRBJ1-1	TGTGCTAGTGGTTTTGGGCCGAACACTGAAGCTTTCTTT	CASGFGPNTEAFF
TRBD2	many	TRBV20-1	17	TRBJ2-1	TGCAGTGCTAGAGATCCAAGGACTAGCGGGGGTTACAATGAGCAGTTCTTC	CSARDPRTSGGYNEQFF
NA	NA	TRBV5-1	13	TRBJ1-1	TGCGCCAGCAGGGAAGGGATGAACACTGAAGCTTTCTTT	CASREGMNTEAFF
NA	NA	TRBV6-2/TRBV6-3	13	TRBJ1-3	TGTGCCAGCAACTCAGCATCTGGAAACACCATCTATTTT	CASNSASGNTIYF
NA	NA	TRBV5-1	13	TRBJ1-1	TGCGCCAGCAGCCCCAGCCTGGGCGACGAAGCTTTCTTT	CASSPSLGDEAFF
NA	many	TRBV18	13	TRBJ1-2	TGTGCCAGCTCACCAGGCAGTAACTATGGCTACACCTTC	CASSPGSNYGYTF
NA	many	TRBV6-6	13	TRBJ1-1	TGTGCCAGCAGTTACCTACCGGCCTCTGAAGCTTTCTTT	CASSYLPASEAFF
TRBD1	NA	TRBV20-1	16	TRBJ1-5	TGCAGTGCCGCGTCGAGACAGGGGCTTAGCAATCAGCCCCAGCATTTT	CSAASRQGLSNQPQHF
TRBD1	many	TRBV6-1	17	TRBJ1-2	TGTGCCAGCAGTGAACGGGGACCAGGGGGGGGTTTTTATGGCTACACCTTC	CASSERGPGGGFYGYTF
TRBD1	NA	TRBV7-6	15	TRBJ1-4	TGTGCCAGCAGCCAAAATACAGGGGTCTGGGAAAAACTGTTTTTT	CASSQNTGVWEKLFF
NA	NA	TRBV11-2	16	TRBJ1-1	TGTGCCAGCAGTATGACTAAGTTGGGGGATTCCACTGAAGCTTTCTTT	CASSMTKLGDSTEAFF
NA	many	TRBV10-3	13	TRBJ1-1	TGTGCCATCAGGGGGGACTATGGAACTGAAGCTTTCTTT	CAIRGDYGTEAFF
NA	many	TRBV21-1	16	TRBJ1-2	TGTGCCAGCAGCAAAGGCGGGGCCAGCGCAAACTATGGCTACACCTTC	CASSKGGASANYGYTF
NA	many	TRBV4-1	18	TRBJ2-2	TGCGCCAGCAGCCAAATGGTCCTTCGGGAGACGGGCACCGGGGAGCTGTTTTTT	CASSQMVLRETGTGELFF
NA	few	TRBV11-2	14	TRBJ1-6	TGTGCCAGCACCCTCCGGGACGAGAATTCACCCCTCAACTTT	CASTLRDENSPLNF
NA	many	TRBV6-5	13	TRBJ2-1	TGTGCCAGCAGTTACGGCGACTACAATGAGCAGTTCTTC	CASSYGDYNEQFF
NA	many	TRBV4-2	17	TRBJ1-2	TGTGCCAGCAGCCCTCCGCTCTCGGGGGTACGGGACTATGGCTACACCTTC	CASSPPLSGVRDYGYTF
NA	many	TRBV5-6	12	TRBJ2-7	TGTGCCAGCAGCTTGATAACCTACGAGCAGTACTTC	CASSLITYEQYF
NA	many	TRBV29-1	13	TRBJ1-5	TGCAGCGTTGCCGGTTATAGCAATCAGCCCCAGCATTTT	CSVAGYSNQPQHF
TRBD1	many	TRBV24-1	12	TRBJ1-4	TGTGCCACGCAGGGGGATAACGGAAAACTGTTTTTT	CATQGDNGKLFF
NA	many	TRBV6-6	12	TRBJ1-5	TGTGCCAGCAGTTATGGTCGGGGACCCCAGCATTTT	CASSYGRGPQHF
TRBD1	few	TRBV11-2	16	TRBJ1-1	TGTGCCAGCAGCTTAGATGGGAGGGACAGGGGCACTGAAGCTTTCTTT	CASSLDGRDRGTEAFF
NA	few	TRBV5-1	13	TRBJ1-5	TGCGCCAGCAGCTTTGACAGAGATCAGCCCCAGCATTTT	CASSFDRDQPQHF
NA	many	TRBV7-9	13	TRBJ1-4	TGTGCCAGCAGCCAGAGTACTAGGGTAAAACTGTTTTTT	CASSQSTRVKLFF
NA	many	TRBV18	13	TRBJ1-6	TGTGCCAGCTCCCGACAGGAGTATTCACCCCTCCACTTT	CASSRQEYSPLHF
NA	few	TRBV5-1	19	TRBJ1-1	TGCGCCCCCCCCTTAACACAGCCAGCTGGGGGCGCAGGGAGGACTGAAGCTTTCTTT	CAPPLTQPAGGAGRTEAFF
NA	many	TRBV4-2	16	TRBJ1-4	TGTGCCAGCAGCCAAGATGGGGCGATGGGGCCGGAAAAACTGTTTTTT	CASSQDGAMGPEKLFF
NA	NA	TRBV3-1	16	TRBJ1-1	TGTGCCAGCAGCCACAACCTCGGAAAGGGTCTGACTGAAGCTTTCTTT	CASSHNLGKGLTEAFF
NA	few	TRBV5-1	15	TRBJ2-7	TGCGCCAGCAGCCCCGTTAAGGGCCCGGCCTACGAGCAGTACTTC	CASSPVKGPAYEQYF
NA	NA	TRBV12-3/TRBV12-4	11	TRBJ2-1	TGTGCCAGCAGAGGGCCGTTGGAGCAGTTCTTC	CASRGPLEQFF
NA	many	TRBV12-3/TRBV12-4	13	TRBJ1-5	TGTGCCAGCAGTCGAGACCAGAATCAGCCCCAGCATTTT	CASSRDQNQPQHF